This T cell receptor (beta chain) stems from a study of T cells in Graves' hyperthyroidism and ophthalmopathy. CDR1 is MGHRA and CDR2 is YSYEKL in the germline V gene. The junction had 6 bases not matched to a gene; V was cut back by 1 base and J by 4 bases. The CDR3 extends over 17 amino acids. RNA transcripts were the template for amplifying TCR beta CDR3 regions. HTBI primers drove first-round RT-PCR of the TCR CDR3. MiXCR, applied by TCRdb to the multiplex PCR reads, yields one record per CDR3 protein. The table lists about 400,000 distinct CDR3 sequences, around a quarter of them singletons. The sequenced material came from blood. J is TRBJ2-3 and V is TRBV4-1; TRBD2 agrees at 12 bases. The sequence came from a man over 45 with Graves' hyperthyroidism. The CDR3 region has the DNA TGCGCCAGCAGCCAAGTGAGCCTAGCGGGAGGGCCAGATACGCAGTATTTT. The encoded protein is CASSQVSLAGGPDTQYF.